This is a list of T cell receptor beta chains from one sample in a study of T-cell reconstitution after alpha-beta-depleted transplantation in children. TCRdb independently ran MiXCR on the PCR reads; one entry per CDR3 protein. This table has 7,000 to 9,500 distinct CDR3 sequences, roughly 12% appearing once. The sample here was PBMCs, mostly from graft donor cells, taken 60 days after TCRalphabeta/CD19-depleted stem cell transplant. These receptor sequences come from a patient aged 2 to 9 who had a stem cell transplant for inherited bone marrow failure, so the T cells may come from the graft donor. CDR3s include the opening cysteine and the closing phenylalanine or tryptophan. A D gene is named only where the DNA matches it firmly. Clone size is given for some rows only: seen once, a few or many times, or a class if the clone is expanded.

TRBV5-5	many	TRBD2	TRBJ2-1	TGTGCCAGCAGCTCCGCCGGGACTAGCGTCTATGAGCAGTTCTTC	CASSSAGTSVYEQFF
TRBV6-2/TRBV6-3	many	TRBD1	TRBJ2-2	TGTGCCAGCAGTTACTCGTACAGGGGGCCTTCCGGGGAGCTGTTTTTT	CASSYSYRGPSGELFF
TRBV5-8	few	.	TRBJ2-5	TGTGCCAGCAGACCCGGGCTAGGGGGTCGGGAGACCCAGTACTTC	CASRPGLGGRETQYF
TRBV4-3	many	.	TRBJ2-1	TGCGCCAGCAGCCAAGCTGCGGGGAACTACAATGAGCAGTTCTTC	CASSQAAGNYNEQFF
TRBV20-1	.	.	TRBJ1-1	TGCAGTGCTAGCAGGGTATTGACTGAAGCTTTCTTT	CSASRVLTEAFF
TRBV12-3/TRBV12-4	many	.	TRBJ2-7	TGTGCCAGCAGTTTTAGACCCCCGTACGAGCAGTACTTC	CASSFRPPYEQYF
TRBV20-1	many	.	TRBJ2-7	TGCAGTGCAGGAATGAGGGGTGTCGAGCAGTACTTC	CSAGMRGVEQYF
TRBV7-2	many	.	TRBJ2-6	TGTGCCAGCAGCCCCCTCACTGGGGCCAACGTCCTGACTTTC	CASSPLTGANVLTF
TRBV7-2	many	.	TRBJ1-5	TGTGCCAGCAGCTTAAAAGGGTTTTATAGCAATCAGCCCCAGCATTTT	CASSLKGFYSNQPQHF
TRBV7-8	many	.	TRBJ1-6	TGTGCCAGCAGCAGACCCGGAATCTTTTCACCCCTCCACTTT	CASSRPGIFSPLHF
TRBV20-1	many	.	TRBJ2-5	TGCAGTGCGTTTGGACTGAACCAAGAGACCCAGTACTTC	CSAFGLNQETQYF
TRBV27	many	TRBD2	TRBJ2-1	TGTGCCAGCAGTTTAGGAAGCGGGGTCAATGAGCAGTTCTTC	CASSLGSGVNEQFF
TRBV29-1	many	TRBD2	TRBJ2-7	TGCAGCGTTGGACTAGCGGGAGGGCCCTACGAGCAGTACTTC	CSVGLAGGPYEQYF
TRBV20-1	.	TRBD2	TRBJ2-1	TGCAGTGCACTGACTAGCGGGAGGGACAATGAGCAGTTCTTC	CSALTSGRDNEQFF
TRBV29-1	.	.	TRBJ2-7	TGCAGCGTCCTCTGGGGGGAGCAGTACTTC	CSVLWGEQYF
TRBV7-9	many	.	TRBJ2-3	TGTGCCAGCAGCTTTTCCGGGGCAGCAGATACGCAGTATTTT	CASSFSGAADTQYF
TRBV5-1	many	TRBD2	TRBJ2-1	TGCGCCAGCAGCTTATTCTTGGGACTAGCGGGAGGCTTGCAGTTCTTC	CASSLFLGLAGGLQFF
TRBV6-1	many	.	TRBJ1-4	TGTGCCAGCAGTGGCTTTAATGAAAAACTGTTTTTT	CASSGFNEKLFF
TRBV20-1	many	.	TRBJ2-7	TGCAGTGCCGCTCCACCCCATAGCGACGGCACCTACGAGCAGTACTTC	CSAAPPHSDGTYEQYF
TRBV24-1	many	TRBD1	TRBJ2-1	TGTGCCACCGGGGACAGGGACCATGAGCAGTTCTTC	CATGDRDHEQFF
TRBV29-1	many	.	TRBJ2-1	TGCAGCGGGCAGCGGGTAACGAGCAATGAGCAGTTCTTC	CSGQRVTSNEQFF
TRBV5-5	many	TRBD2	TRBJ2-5	TGTGCCAGCAGGTCGGGACTAGCGGAAGAGACCCAGTACTTC	CASRSGLAEETQYF
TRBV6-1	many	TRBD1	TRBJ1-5	TGTGCCAGCAGAAGGCGTCTGGGACAGGGGAGACGCCAGCCCCAGCATTTT	CASRRRLGQGRRQPQHF
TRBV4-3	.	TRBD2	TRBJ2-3	TGCGCCAGCAGCCAAGGCGGTTGGGGAGGGAATACAGATACGCAGTATTTT	CASSQGGWGGNTDTQYF
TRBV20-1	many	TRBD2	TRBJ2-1	TGCAGTGCTAGAAAATTAGCGGGAGGGTACAATGAGCAGTTCTTC	CSARKLAGGYNEQFF
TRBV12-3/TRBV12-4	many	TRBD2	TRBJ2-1	TGTGCCAGCAGTTCGGGCGGGAGTGATGAGCAGTTCTTC	CASSSGGSDEQFF
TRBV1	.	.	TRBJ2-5	TGTACCAGCAGCGGGGACACAGAGAACGGACCAGAGACCCAGTACTTC	CTSSGDTENGPETQYF
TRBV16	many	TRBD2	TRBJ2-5	TGTGCCAGCAGCCAGACTAGCGGGTACCAAGAGACCCAGTACTTC	CASSQTSGYQETQYF
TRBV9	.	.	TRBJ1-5	TGTGCCAGCAGCGTAGGGGGAGGGAATCAGCCCCAGCATTTT	CASSVGGGNQPQHF
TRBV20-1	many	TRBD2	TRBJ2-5	TGCAGTGGATCGGGCGGGAGTATGTATCGAGAGACCCAGTACTTC	CSGSGGSMYRETQYF
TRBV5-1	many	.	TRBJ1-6	TGCGCCAGCAGCTGGGGGCTACGAAGGGATTCACCCCTCCACTTT	CASSWGLRRDSPLHF
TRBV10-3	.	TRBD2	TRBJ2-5	TGTGCCATCAGTGAGTCGACTGCCGGGAGGGGCCAAGAGACCCAGTACTTC	CAISESTAGRGQETQYF
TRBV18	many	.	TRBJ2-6	TGTGCCAGCTCACCAGAGGCAGGGCCGAGCTCTGGGGCCAACGTCCTGACTTTC	CASSPEAGPSSGANVLTF
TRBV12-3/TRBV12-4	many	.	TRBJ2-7	TGTGCCAGCAGACCAGGGGCCGCCTACGAGCAGTACTTC	CASRPGAAYEQYF
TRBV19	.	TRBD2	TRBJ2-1	TGTCCCAGTAGTCGATATGCCGGGACTAGAACTAATGAGCAGTTCTTC	CPSSRYAGTRTNEQFF
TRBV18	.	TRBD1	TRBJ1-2	TGTGCCAGCTCACCGGTCGGACAGGGGAGCTATGGCTACACCTTC	CASSPVGQGSYGYTF
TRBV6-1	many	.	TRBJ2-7	TGTGCCAGCAGTGTACACAGGTCCTACGAGCAGTACTTC	CASSVHRSYEQYF
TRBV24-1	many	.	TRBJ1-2	TGTGCCACCAGTAGTGGGGGTTTAAACTATGGCTACACCTTC	CATSSGGLNYGYTF
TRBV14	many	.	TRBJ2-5	TGTGCCAGCAGCCAAGGTATCAAAGAGACCCAGTACTTC	CASSQGIKETQYF
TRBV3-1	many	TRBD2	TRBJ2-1	TGTGCCAGCAGCCAATTTAAGTTAGCGGGAGTCGATGAGCAGTTCTTC	CASSQFKLAGVDEQFF
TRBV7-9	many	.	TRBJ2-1	TGTGCCAGCACACAAACAGCTTACAATGAGCAGTTCTTC	CASTQTAYNEQFF
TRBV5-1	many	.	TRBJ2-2	TGCGCCAGCAGGAAAACAGAGAACACCGGGGAGCTGTTTTTT	CASRKTENTGELFF
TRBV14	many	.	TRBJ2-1	TGTGCCAGCAGCCAAGGGTACGCAAAAGGGCCCAATGAGCAGTTCTTC	CASSQGYAKGPNEQFF
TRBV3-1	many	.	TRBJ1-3	TGTGCCAGCAGCCAAGATCTGGGCGCGGGAGGAAACACCATATATTTT	CASSQDLGAGGNTIYF
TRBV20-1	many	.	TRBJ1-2	TGCAGTGCTAGTCAACCTGGGTATGGCTACACCTTC	CSASQPGYGYTF
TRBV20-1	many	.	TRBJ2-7	TGCAGTGCTAGAACCAGAACGTACGAGCAGTACTTC	CSARTRTYEQYF
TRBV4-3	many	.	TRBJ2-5	TGCGCCAGCAGCCAAGATCTAGGGCTAGCAAGTGAGACCCAGTACTTC	CASSQDLGLASETQYF
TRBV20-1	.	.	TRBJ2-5	TGCAGTGCTAGGGGCCACGGGGGCGGGGAGACCCAGTACTTC	CSARGHGGGETQYF
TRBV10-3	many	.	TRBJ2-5	TGTGCCATCAGTGAACTGTACCAAGAGACCCAGTACTTC	CAISELYQETQYF
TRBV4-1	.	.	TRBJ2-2	TGCGCCTCGGGCGGTATCCTACTCGCGAACACCGGGGAGCTGTTTTTT	CASGGILLANTGELFF
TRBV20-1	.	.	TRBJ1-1	TGCAGTGCTAGAGATGTAGACAGGTTGGGAACTGAAGCTTTCTTT	CSARDVDRLGTEAFF
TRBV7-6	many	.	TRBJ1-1	TGTGCCAGCAGCTTAAGTCATGGCACCCGGAGACCGAACACTGAAGCTTTCTTT	CASSLSHGTRRPNTEAFF